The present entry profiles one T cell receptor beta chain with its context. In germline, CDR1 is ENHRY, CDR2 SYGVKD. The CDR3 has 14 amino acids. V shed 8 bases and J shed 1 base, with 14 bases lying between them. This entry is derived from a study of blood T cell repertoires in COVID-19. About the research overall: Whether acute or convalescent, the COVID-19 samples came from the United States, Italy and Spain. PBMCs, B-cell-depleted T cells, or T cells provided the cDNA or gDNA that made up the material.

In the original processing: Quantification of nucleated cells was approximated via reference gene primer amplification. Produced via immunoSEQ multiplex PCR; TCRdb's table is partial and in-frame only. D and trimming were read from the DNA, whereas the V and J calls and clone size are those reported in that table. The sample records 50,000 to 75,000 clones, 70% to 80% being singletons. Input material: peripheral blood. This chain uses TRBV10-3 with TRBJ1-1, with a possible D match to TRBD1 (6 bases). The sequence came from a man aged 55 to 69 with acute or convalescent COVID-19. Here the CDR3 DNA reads TGTGCCATCGGATCGGACAGCCCGAACACTGAAGCTTTCTTT. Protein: CAIGSDSPNTEAFF.